Following are 17 T cell receptor beta chains from one sample sequenced in a study of T cells in Graves' hyperthyroidism and ophthalmopathy. The source material, RNA transcripts, was used to amplify TCR beta CDR3 regions. HTBI primers were used for first-round RT-PCR of the TCR CDR3. One entry per CDR3 protein, called by TCRdb with MiXCR from the multiplex PCR reads. The sample has some 620,000 distinct CDR3 sequences, about a sixth seen once. The sequencing input was blood. These receptor sequences come from a woman in her 30s with Graves' hyperthyroidism.

This clonotype was detected a few times. The rearrangement uses TRBV27 and TRBJ2-1; TRBD2 matches at 9 bases. Germline lookup yields CDR1 MNHEY and CDR2 SMNVEV (reference sequence). The CDR3 loop spans 14 amino acids. V lost 7 bases, J lost 7 bases, and 8 bases stayed unmatched. The CDR3 nucleotides are TGTGCCAGCATCCCGGCGGGAGGGCCTAATGAGCAGTTCTTC. The encoded protein is CASIPAGGPNEQFF.

The chain uses TRBV18 and TRBJ2-1; TRBD1 matches at 9 bases. V lost 6 bases and J lost 6; bases outside the gene matches: 9. Germline values: CDR1 KGHSH, CDR2 LQKENI. This CDR3 region has 15 residues. The CDR3 loop reads CASSLDGQGSNEQFF. The DNA of the CDR3 is TGTGCCAGCTCTCTGGACGGACAGGGGAGCAATGAGCAGTTCTTC.

This clonotype was detected only a few times. J is TRBJ2-5 and V is TRBV7-8; D not certain. The CDR3 extends over 12 amino acids. Germline values: CDR1 SGHVS, CDR2 FQNEAQ. With 3 bases removed from V and 5 bases from J, the gap between germline ends came to 7 bases. For the CDR3, the DNA is TGTGCCAGCAGCTTCAATGTCGAGACCCAGTACTTC. It specifies CASSFNVETQYF.

This clonotype was counted many times. This chain connects TRBV2 to TRBJ1-1; possible D gene TRBD1, 6 bases. The CDR3 runs 11 residues. V gave up 3 bases and J gave up 8 bases, with 7 bases separating them. Germline CDR1 is SNHLY and CDR2 is FYNNEI. Here the CDR3 reads CASSERGEAFF. The CDR3 bases are TGTGCCAGCAGTGAGAGGGGGGAAGCTTTCTTT.

This clonotype showed up just a few times. V gene TRBV5-1 combines with J gene TRBJ2-6; 8 bases are a match to TRBD1. Germline values: CDR1 SGHRS, CDR2 YFSETQ. The CDR3 spans 14 residues. V trimming: 0 bases; J trimming: 12 bases; junction bases outside the gene matches: 5. In DNA form, the CDR3 reads TGCGCCAGCAGCTTGGAAGGGACAGGCTCCGTCCTGACTTTC. This codes for CASSLEGTGSVLTF.

This clonotype was seen many times. This chain joins TRBV30 and TRBJ2-1; D remains ambiguous. The CDR3 consists of 11 residues. From germline, CDR1 is GTSNPN and CDR2 SVGIG (reference sequence). V was cut by 2 bases and J by 10 bases, with 9 bases left in between. CDR3: CAWSTAAEQFF. The CDR3 coding sequence is TGTGCCTGGAGTACGGCGGCAGAGCAGTTCTTC. Combining the CDR3 with reference TRBV30 and TRBJ2-1 gives the whole variable domain SQTIHQWPATLVQPVGSPLSLECTVEGTSNPNLYWYRQAAGRGLQLLFYSVGIGQISSEVPQNLSASRPQDRQFILSSKKLLLSDSGFYLCAWSTAAEQFFGPGTRLTVL.

This clonotype was observed at least ten times. The J gene is TRBJ1-2, the V gene TRBV29-1; 9 bases are a match to TRBD1. The V and J ends lost 4 bases and 4 bases, in that order; junction bases with no gene match: 4. The CDR3 has 13 amino acids. Germline V gene lookup returns CDR1 SQVTM and CDR2 ANQGSEA. CDR3 region: CSVGGGQGYGYTF. The CDR3 coding sequence is TGCAGCGTTGGAGGGGGACAGGGCTATGGCTACACCTTC.

The chain has TRBV5-4 and TRBJ2-3; 11 nucleotides align to TRBD2. The CDR3 runs 17 residues. Trimming at V came to 6 bases and at J to 5 bases, leaving 14 bases not matched to a gene. From germline, CDR1 is SGHNT and CDR2 YYREEE (reference sequence). As DNA, the CDR3 is TGTGCCAGCACCATACTTGGACTAGCGGGCCTCTTAGATACGCAGTATTTT. It specifies CASTILGLAGLLDTQYF.

The V and J genes are TRBV20-1 and TRBJ2-2, with 9 bases aligning to TRBD2. CDR3 size: 14 residues. V dropped 3 bases and J dropped 5; count of bases not matched to a gene: 4. Germline CDR1 reads DFQATT; CDR2 reads SNEGSKA (reference sequence). CDR3: CSARPSGATGELFF. The CDR3 nucleotides are TGCAGTGCTAGGCCTAGCGGGGCGACCGGGGAGCTGTTTTTT.

The chain carries TRBV14 and TRBJ2-1; 8 bases are a match to TRBD2. Per the germline V gene, CDR1 is SGHDN and CDR2 is FVKESK. This CDR3 is built from 15 residues. V gave up 4 bases and J gave up 4 bases; unmatched junction bases: 6. The CDR3 loop reads CASSPRLARYNEQFF. The CDR3 coding sequence is TGTGCCAGCAGCCCCAGACTAGCGCGTTACAATGAGCAGTTCTTC.

This clonotype was counted at least ten times. The chain is built from TRBV10-3 and TRBJ2-5; possible D gene TRBD2, 6 bases. The ends were cut back, 6 bases at V and 2 bases at J, with 13 bases in the middle. Germline V gene sequence: CDR1 ENHRY, CDR2 SYGVKD. This CDR3 region has 14 residues. CDR3 nucleotide sequence: TGTGCCATCAGAAAGCGGGTGGATCAAGAGACCCAGTACTTC. Amino acid sequence: CAIRKRVDQETQYF.

The table lists this clonotype with many counts. The rearrangement uses TRBV29-1 and TRBJ2-7; 9 bases map to TRBD1. The CDR3 contains 13 residues. The junction had 7 bases not matched to a gene; V was cut back by 4 bases and J by 6 bases. In germline, CDR1 is SQVTM, CDR2 ANQGSEA. The DNA for the CDR3 is TGCAGCGTTGTATCGGGACAGGGCGGCGAGCAGTACTTC. Its translation is CSVVSGQGGEQYF.

This clonotype was observed at least ten times. This chain joins TRBV13 and TRBJ2-3; 9 positions match TRBD1. Germline CDR1 PRHDT, CDR2 FYEKMQ (reference sequence). Trimming removed 5 bases from V and 4 bases from J; junction bases left unmatched: 7. The CDR3 runs to 15 residues. The CDR3 sequence: CASSQQGAGSDTQYF. The DNA for the CDR3 is TGTGCCAGCAGCCAACAGGGGGCTGGCTCAGATACGCAGTATTTT.

The chain links TRBV9 to TRBJ2-7; D unresolved. This CDR3 is 14 amino acids long. Trimming pared 0 bases from V and 2 bases from J, leaving 9 bases between. The germline V gene has CDR1 SGDLS and CDR2 YYNGEE. CDR3 bases: TGTGCCAGCAGCGTAGAGGACGAAGCCTACGAGCAGTACTTC. This sequence encodes CASSVEDEAYEQYF. Using reference TRBV9 and TRBJ2-7 for the parts outside the CDR3, the full variable domain is DSGVTQTPKHLITATGQRVTLRCSPRSGDLSVYWYQQSLDQGLQFLIQYYNGEERAKGNILERFSAQQFPDLHSELNLSSLELGDSALYFCASSVEDEAYEQYFGPGTRLTVT.

In this sample, this clonotype turned up a few times. The chain carries TRBV13 and TRBJ2-1; 7 bases line up with TRBD2. CDR3 size: 12 residues. V was pared by 4 bases and J by 10 bases, with 4 bases of the junction left unmatched. The germline gives CDR1 PRHDT, CDR2 FYEKMQ (reference sequence). CDR3: CASSYGLVEQFF. The CDR3 DNA follows: TGTGCCAGCAGCTATGGACTAGTAGAGCAGTTCTTC.

The sample holds a few counts of this clonotype. The rearrangement uses TRBV4-1 and TRBJ2-7; a weak D match, TRBD1 (5 bases). In germline, CDR1 is MGHRA, CDR2 YSYEKL. V was pared by 0 bases and J by 3 bases, with 15 bases between. The CDR3 has 16 residues. Here the CDR3 DNA reads TGCGCCAGCAGCCAAGAAGACAGATCTTCGATCTACGAGCAGTACTTC. The encoded protein is CASSQEDRSSIYEQYF.

The chain carries TRBV7-9 and TRBJ1-4; 7 bases match TRBD1. With V trimmed by 3 bases and J by 3 bases, 7 bases remained unmatched. Germline lookup yields CDR1 SEHNR and CDR2 FQNEAQ (reference sequence). The CDR3 covers 16 residues. The CDR3 loop reads CASSLPSGQPNEKLFF. CDR3 coding DNA: TGTGCCAGCAGCTTGCCGTCGGGACAGCCTAATGAAAAACTGTTTTTT. The full variable domain, rest sourced from reference TRBV7-9 and TRBJ1-4, is DTGVSQNPRHKITKRGQNVTFRCDPISEHNRLYWYRQTLGQGPEFLTYFQNEAQLEKSRLLSDRFSAERPKGSFSTLEIQRTEQGDSAMYLCASSLPSGQPNEKLFFGSGTQLSVL.